These T cell receptor beta chains were read from a single sample in a study of T cells after yellow fever vaccination. One entry per CDR3 protein results from TCRdb running MiXCR on the 5' RACE reads. The table has 150,000 to 200,000 distinct CDR3 sequences, under 7.5% seen once. The sample in question was CD4+ T cells sorted from PBMCs, obtained 5 days after the first yellow fever vaccination. These receptors originate from a young man who received the YFV17D yellow fever vaccine. CDR3s include the opening cysteine and the closing phenylalanine or tryptophan. Each record gives: clone size, V gene, J gene, D gene, CDR3 DNA, CDR3 protein. The D gene is left open where the match is weak. Expanded clones get a size class; other rows say once, few or many, or leave the size out.

>few|TRBV27|TRBJ1-1|TRBD1
TGTGCCAGCAGTTTCCTCACGACAGGGTCTAAACCGAACACTGAAGCTTTCTTT
CASSFLTTGSKPNTEAFF
>many|TRBV20-1|TRBJ1-5|.
TGCAGTGCTAGAGATCGAAGGGGTGAGGCGGCCCAGCATTTT
CSARDRRGEAAQHF
>many|TRBV5-1|TRBJ2-5|.
TGCGCCAGCAGCTTGCCCAGTTGGGAGACCCAGTACTTC
CASSLPSWETQYF
>few|TRBV7-2|TRBJ1-2|.
TGTGCCAGCAGCAGCTATCAAGAGAACTATGGCTACACCTTC
CASSSYQENYGYTF
>many|TRBV6-2/TRBV6-3|TRBJ2-5|.
TGTGCCAGCACTCCTGTCCCCGACAGGCATAGTAAGACCCAGTACTTC
CASTPVPDRHSKTQYF
>few|TRBV25-1|TRBJ2-7|.
TGTGCCAGCGGGGTTACCTACGAGCAGTACTTC
CASGVTYEQYF
>many|TRBV12-3/TRBV12-4|TRBJ2-1|.
TGTGCCAGCAGTTTTCCGACCCACAATGAGCAGTTCTTC
CASSFPTHNEQFF
>many|TRBV19|TRBJ1-2|.
TGTGCCAGTAGTATAGAGGGAGGCGGCTACACCTTC
CASSIEGGGYTF
>many|TRBV6-5|TRBJ1-5|TRBD1
TGTGCCAGCAGTTCCACCACAGGGGTGGATCAGCCCCAGCATTTT
CASSSTTGVDQPQHF
>.|TRBV6-5|TRBJ2-7|.
TGTGCCAGCAGTTACCTGGGACAAGATTACGAGCAGTACTTC
CASSYLGQDYEQYF
>.|TRBV5-1|TRBJ1-2|.
TGCGCCAGCAGCTTGGGGGAGAGCGAGGCCAACTATGGCTACACCTTC
CASSLGESEANYGYTF
>many|TRBV7-3|TRBJ2-5|.
TGTGCCAGCAGCCCCGGGTCACCGGGGGAGACCCAGTACTTC
CASSPGSPGETQYF
>many|TRBV2|TRBJ2-6|.
TGTGCCAGCAGGAATCTTGGGGCCAACGTCCTGACTTTC
CASRNLGANVLTF
>many|TRBV20-1|TRBJ2-3|.
TGCAGTGCCCGCAGGACAGATACGCAGTATTTT
CSARRTDTQYF
>many|TRBV2|TRBJ2-6|.
TGTGCCAGCAGTGCTGTGGAAGCTGGGGCCAACGTCCTGACTTTC
CASSAVEAGANVLTF
>many|TRBV24-1|TRBJ2-1|.
TGTGCCACCAGTGGGGTACAGGACAGATCTAAGCAGTTCTTC
CATSGVQDRSKQFF
>many|TRBV20-1|TRBJ1-5|.
TGCAGTGCTAGAGATATCGCCGGCAGGGAACTTCCCCAGCATTTT
CSARDIAGRELPQHF
>many|TRBV18|TRBJ2-5|TRBD1
TGTGCCAGCACCGGACAGGGACTGCAAGAGACCCAGTACTTC
CASTGQGLQETQYF
>many|TRBV7-9|TRBJ1-2|.
TGTGCCAGCAGCTTAGCACTGGGGAGAGACTATGGCTACACCTTC
CASSLALGRDYGYTF
>many|TRBV5-1|TRBJ2-2|.
TGCGCCAGCAGCGAGAGGGCTGGCAACGGGGAGCTGTTTTTT
CASSERAGNGELFF
>few|TRBV28|TRBJ2-6|.
TGTGCCAGCAGTTTGGCGGGGACTGGGGCCAACGTCCTGACTTTC
CASSLAGTGANVLTF
>.|TRBV9|TRBJ1-3|.
TGTGCCAGCAGCGTAGAGGTCACAGCGAGCTCTGGAAACACCATATATTTT
CASSVEVTASSGNTIYF
>few|TRBV5-1|TRBJ1-1|TRBD1
TGCGCCAGCAGCTTGGCGGTGACAGGGCTCGGCACTGAAGCTTTCTTT
CASSLAVTGLGTEAFF
>many|TRBV2|TRBJ1-6|.
TGTGCCAGCAGAGTCTCCAGGGCAATGAATTCACCCCTCCACTTT
CASRVSRAMNSPLHF
>.|TRBV11-2|TRBJ2-2|TRBD2
TGTGCCAGCAGCGCCCGACTAGCGGGGGAGTCAAACACCGGGGAGCTGTTTTTT
CASSARLAGESNTGELFF
>few|TRBV19|TRBJ2-2|TRBD2
TGTGCCAGTAGTTCCGGACTAGCGGGGGCTTCGAACACCGGGGAGCTGTTTTTT
CASSSGLAGASNTGELFF
>many|TRBV7-2|TRBJ2-3|TRBD2
TGTGCCAGCAGCGGCGGGGGGGGAGATACGCAGTATTTT
CASSGGGGDTQYF
>many|TRBV5-1|TRBJ2-3|TRBD2
TGCGCCAGCAGCAGACGGCTAGCGGGGACAGATACGCAGTATTTT
CASSRRLAGTDTQYF
>many|TRBV6-8|TRBJ1-5|.
TGTGCCAGCGATCAGCCCCAGCATTTT
CASDQPQHF
>.|TRBV3-1|TRBJ1-5|.
TGTGCCAGCAGCCAAGATACAGTGAATCAGCCCCAGCATTTT
CASSQDTVNQPQHF
>many|TRBV5-1|TRBJ2-7|TRBD1
TGCGCCAGCAGCGGACTGACAGGGGGCTACGAGCAGTACTTC
CASSGLTGGYEQYF
>few|TRBV12-3/TRBV12-4|TRBJ2-1|.
TGTGCCAGCAGCCGACTCAACGGGGGAGAGCAGTTCTTC
CASSRLNGGEQFF
>many|TRBV3-1|TRBJ2-1|.
TGTGCCAGCAGCCAAGGGGGCAACTGGCAGTTCTTC
CASSQGGNWQFF
>many|TRBV10-3|TRBJ1-4|.
TGTGCCATCAGTGAGGGTCCGGGGGATGAAAAACTGTTTTTT
CAISEGPGDEKLFF
>many|TRBV7-2|TRBJ2-6|.
TGTGCCAGCCAGACTACTTGGACCTTCAGAGCCAACGTCCTGACTTTC
CASQTTWTFRANVLTF
>.|TRBV28|TRBJ1-2|TRBD1
TGTGCCAGCAGACGAGGGACAGATTATGGCTACACCTTC
CASRRGTDYGYTF
>.|TRBV4-3|TRBJ2-1|TRBD2
TGCGCCAGCAGCCTTGCGGGGGATGAGCAGTTCTTC
CASSLAGDEQFF
>.|TRBV20-1|TRBJ2-5|TRBD2
TGCAGTGCGTCTCAGGGGACTAGTCAAGGGACCCAGTACTTC
CSASQGTSQGTQYF
>.|TRBV5-1|TRBJ1-5|TRBD1
TGCGCCAGCAGCCAACAGGGGAATAGCAATCAGCCCCAGCATTTT
CASSQQGNSNQPQHF
>many|TRBV6-2/TRBV6-3|TRBJ2-3|.
TGTGCCAGCAGTTACTCGAACGGTCGGGGTGGAGGAGATACGCAGTATTTT
CASSYSNGRGGGDTQYF
>.|TRBV6-5|TRBJ1-2|TRBD1
TGTGCCAGCAGTTACTCCACAGGGGGCTCTTATGGCTACACCTTC
CASSYSTGGSYGYTF
>few|TRBV20-1|TRBJ1-3|TRBD1
TGCAGTGCTCTAATTTTCGGGACAGGGGAAGGAGAGCGAAACACCATATATTTT
CSALIFGTGEGERNTIYF
>few|TRBV20-1|TRBJ2-1|TRBD2
TGCAGTGCCCAGATACTAGCGGGGGGGACGCAGTTCTTC
CSAQILAGGTQFF
>.|TRBV6-5|TRBJ2-5|.
TGTGCCAGCAGTTACTCTAGTGGGTTGGGTGAGACCCAGTACTTC
CASSYSSGLGETQYF
>many|TRBV5-1|TRBJ2-5|TRBD1
TGCGCCAGCAGCTCCGACGCCGGACAGGGGGCTGAGACCCAGTACTTC
CASSSDAGQGAETQYF
>many|TRBV2|TRBJ2-2|.
TGTGCCAGCCGCCGGGCCGGGGAGCTGTTTTTT
CASRRAGELFF
>.|TRBV5-1|TRBJ2-7|.
TGCGCCAGCAGCTTAAAGCCGGGCTACTCCTACGAGCAGTACTTC
CASSLKPGYSYEQYF
>many|TRBV4-1|TRBJ1-3|.
TGCGCCAGCAGCCAAGGGACAGATGGGCTCGGGGACACCATATATTTT
CASSQGTDGLGDTIYF
>many|TRBV6-5|TRBJ2-2|.
TGTGCCAGCAGTTACTCGGGAAGCACCGGGGAGCTGTTTTTT
CASSYSGSTGELFF